This T cell receptor (beta chain) was identified in a study of post-analysis software for immune sequencing data. TCR beta libraries were prepared from cDNA with unique molecular identifiers. TCRdb re-called the PCR reads through MiXCR, storing one row per CDR3 protein. The sample shows 400,000 to 500,000 distinct CDR3 sequences, 39% of them seen only once. This clonotype occurred once. Its antigen remains unidentified. The CDR3 length is 17 residues. CDR1 is SGHRS, CDR2 YFSETQ, per germline. Trimming removed 0 bases from V and 1 base from J, with 17 bases in between. General study points: Comparison of patients with controls showed five TRBV segments more frequent in patients, TRBV5-6, TRBV5-1 and TRBV20-1 among them.

The V and J genes are TRBV5-1 and TRBJ2-7; tentative D call: TRBD1 (6 bases). The sequencing sample was made of blood. The receptor's source is a girl aged 2 to 9 with multiple sclerosis. The CDR3 sequence: CASSLGIRTVLSYEQYF. For the CDR3, the DNA is TGCGCCAGCAGCTTGGGTATTAGGACAGTCCTATCCTACGAGCAGTACTTC.